The next 3 T cell receptor beta chains were all read from a single sample in a study of shared clonotypes between healthy human individuals. The table came from immunoSEQ multiplex PCR; TCRdb's copy has only in-frame clones and leaves some out. The data contain roughly 450,000 clones, 70% to 80% of them singletons. Sequenced: PBMCs. These receptors were obtained from a middle-aged woman in good health. Some clones in this sample may be carry-over from other donors' samples.

The rearrangement uses TRBV13 and TRBJ2-7; 8 bases agree with TRBD1. CDR1 and CDR2 (germline): PRHDT, FYEKMQ (reference sequence). Trimming at V came to 5 bases and at J to 9 bases, leaving 6 bases not matched to a gene. The CDR3 runs to 12 residues. The CDR3 DNA sequence: TGTGCCAGCAGCCGGACAGGGATGGGGCAGTACTTC. This encodes CASSRTGMGQYF.

V usage is TRBV15 and J usage is TRBJ2-1; D ambiguous. Trimming removed 5 bases at V and 8 bases at J, with 16 bases between. Germline V gene lookup returns CDR1 LNHNV and CDR2 YYDKDF (reference sequence). The CDR3 totals 14 residues. CDR3 amino acids: CATSPRKGSYEQFF. CDR3 bases: TGTGCCACCAGCCCCAGGAAGGGCAGTTATGAGCAGTTCTTC. Filled out from reference TRBV15 and TRBJ2-1, the complete variable domain reads DAMVIQNPRYQVTQFGKPVTLSCSQTLNHNVMYWYQQKSSQAPKLLFHYYDKDFNNEADTPDNFQSRRPNTSFCFLDIRSPGLGDTAMYLCATSPRKGSYEQFFGPGTRLTVL.

This chain connects TRBV30 to TRBJ2-3, with TRBD2 matching over 8 bases. Germline V CDR1 and CDR2: GTSNPN, SVGIG (reference sequence). The trim removed 5 bases at V and 8 bases at J, leaving 6 bases unmatched. The CDR3 is 12 amino acids. The CDR3 DNA sequence: TGTGCCTGGTCGGTAGCGGGATCTACGCAGTATTTT. Translating it yields CAWSVAGSTQYF.